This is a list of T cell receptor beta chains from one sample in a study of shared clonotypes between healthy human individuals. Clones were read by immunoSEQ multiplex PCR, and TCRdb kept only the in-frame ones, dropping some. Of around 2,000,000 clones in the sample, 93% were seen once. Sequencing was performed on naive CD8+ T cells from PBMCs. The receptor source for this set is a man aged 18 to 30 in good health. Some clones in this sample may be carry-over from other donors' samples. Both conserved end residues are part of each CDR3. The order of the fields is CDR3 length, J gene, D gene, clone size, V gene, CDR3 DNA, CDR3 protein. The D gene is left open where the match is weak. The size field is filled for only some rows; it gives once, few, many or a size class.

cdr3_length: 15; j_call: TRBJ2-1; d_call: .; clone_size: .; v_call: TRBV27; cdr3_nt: TGTGCCAGCAGTACCTCGGCTAGCTCCTACAATGAGCAGTTCTTC; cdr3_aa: CASSTSASSYNEQFF
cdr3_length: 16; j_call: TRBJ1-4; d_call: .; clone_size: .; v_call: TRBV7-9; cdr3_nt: TGTGCCAGCAGCCCAACCCTCGGGGCAAGTAATGAAAAACTGTTTTTT; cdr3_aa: CASSPTLGASNEKLFF
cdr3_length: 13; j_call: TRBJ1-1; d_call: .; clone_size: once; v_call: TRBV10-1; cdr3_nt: TGCGCCAGCAGTGAGACCTTGAACACTGAAGCTTTCTTT; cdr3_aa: CASSETLNTEAFF
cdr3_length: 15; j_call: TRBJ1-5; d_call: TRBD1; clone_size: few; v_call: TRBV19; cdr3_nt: TGTGCCAGTAGTGCAGGACAGGGATTCAATCAGCCCCAGCATTTT; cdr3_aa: CASSAGQGFNQPQHF
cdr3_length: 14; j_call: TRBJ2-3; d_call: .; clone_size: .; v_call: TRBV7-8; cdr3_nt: TGTGCCAGCAGCTTAGCCGGACGGGGTAATACGCAGTATTTT; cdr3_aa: CASSLAGRGNTQYF
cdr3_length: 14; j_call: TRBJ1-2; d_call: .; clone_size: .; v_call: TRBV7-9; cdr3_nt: TGTGCCAGCAGCTCAACCCAGACCCCCTATGGCTACACCTTC; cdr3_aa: CASSSTQTPYGYTF
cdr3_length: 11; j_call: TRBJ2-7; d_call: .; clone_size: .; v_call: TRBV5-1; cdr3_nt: TGCGCCAGCAGCGAGTACTACGAGCAGTACTTC; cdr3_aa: CASSEYYEQYF
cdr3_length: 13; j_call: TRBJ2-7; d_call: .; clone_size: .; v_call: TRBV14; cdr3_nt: TGTGCCGTCTCCCGCAGGGGAGGCTACGAGCAGTACTTC; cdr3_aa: CAVSRRGGYEQYF
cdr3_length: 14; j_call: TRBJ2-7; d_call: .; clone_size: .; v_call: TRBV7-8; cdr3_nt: TGTGCCAGCAGCGTCCCCGGGACTGACTACGAGCAGTACTTC; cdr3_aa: CASSVPGTDYEQYF
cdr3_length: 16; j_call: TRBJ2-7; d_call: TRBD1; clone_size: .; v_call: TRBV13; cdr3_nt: TGTGCCAGCAGCTCTCCCCGACAGGGGATCTCCTACGAGCAGTACTTC; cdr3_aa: CASSSPRQGISYEQYF
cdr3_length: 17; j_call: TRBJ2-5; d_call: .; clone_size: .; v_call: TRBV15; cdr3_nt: TGTGCCACCAGCAGAGATTTGGGGCGGGTAGTTGAAGAGACCCAGTACTTC; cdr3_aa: CATSRDLGRVVEETQYF
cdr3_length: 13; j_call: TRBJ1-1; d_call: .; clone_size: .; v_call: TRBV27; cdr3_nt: TGTGCCAGCAGTTGGCAGGCCCACACTGAAGCTTTCTTT; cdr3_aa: CASSWQAHTEAFF
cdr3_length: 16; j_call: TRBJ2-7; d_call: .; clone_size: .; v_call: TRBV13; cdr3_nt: TGTGCCAGCAGCTCCCAAGGACAGATGGGTTCCTACGAGCAGTACTTC; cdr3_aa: CASSSQGQMGSYEQYF
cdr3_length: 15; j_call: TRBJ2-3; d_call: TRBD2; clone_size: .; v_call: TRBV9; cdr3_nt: TGTGCCAGCAGCGTATCCAGCGGGAGCCCAGATACGCAGTATTTT; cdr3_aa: CASSVSSGSPDTQYF
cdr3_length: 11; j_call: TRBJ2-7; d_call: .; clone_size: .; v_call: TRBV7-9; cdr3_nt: TGTGCCAGCAGGTTCAACTACGAGCAGTACTTC; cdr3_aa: CASRFNYEQYF
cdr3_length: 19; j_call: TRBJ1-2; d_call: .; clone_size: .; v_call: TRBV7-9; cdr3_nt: TGTGCCAGCAGCTTAGGGTCGGGGGCCCACCCCCCGGGGATTTATGGCTACACCTTC; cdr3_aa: CASSLGSGAHPPGIYGYTF
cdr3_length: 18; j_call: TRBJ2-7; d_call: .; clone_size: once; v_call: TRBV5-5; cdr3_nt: TGTGCCAGCAGCTTAGGACCCTGGACGGTTGCCCTACACTACGAGCAGTACTTC; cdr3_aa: CASSLGPWTVALHYEQYF
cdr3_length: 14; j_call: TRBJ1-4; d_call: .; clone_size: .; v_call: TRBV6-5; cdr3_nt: TGTGCCAGCAGTGCCGACCTAGATAATGAAAAACTGTTTTTT; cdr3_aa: CASSADLDNEKLFF
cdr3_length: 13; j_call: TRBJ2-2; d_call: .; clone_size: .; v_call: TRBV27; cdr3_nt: TGTGCCAGCAGTTTAGGGGTTGCCGGGGAGCTGTTTTTT; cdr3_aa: CASSLGVAGELFF
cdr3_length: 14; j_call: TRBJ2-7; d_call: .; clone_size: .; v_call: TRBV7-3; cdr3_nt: TGTGCCAGCAGCTTAACTGAGTCTACCTACGAGCAGTACTTC; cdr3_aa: CASSLTESTYEQYF
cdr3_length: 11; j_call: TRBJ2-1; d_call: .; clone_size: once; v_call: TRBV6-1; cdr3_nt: TGTGCCAGCCTGGGTGCGGGGTCATGGTTCTTC; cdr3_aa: CASLGAGSWFF
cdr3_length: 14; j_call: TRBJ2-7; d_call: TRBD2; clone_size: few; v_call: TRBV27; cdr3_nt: TGTGCCAGCGCCGTTTCTACTAGCGGGTACGAGCAGTACTTC; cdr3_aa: CASAVSTSGYEQYF
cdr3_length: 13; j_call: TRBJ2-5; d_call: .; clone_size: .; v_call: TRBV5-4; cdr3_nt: TGTGCCAGCAGCTTGGGGAATTGGGAGACCCAGTACTTC; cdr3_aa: CASSLGNWETQYF
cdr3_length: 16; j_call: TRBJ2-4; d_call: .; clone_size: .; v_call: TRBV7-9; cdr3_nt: TGTGCCAGCAGCTTAATACACACGGGTTCCAAAAACATTCAGTACTTC; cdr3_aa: CASSLIHTGSKNIQYF
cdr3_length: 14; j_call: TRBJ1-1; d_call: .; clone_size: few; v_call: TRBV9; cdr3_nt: TGTGCCAGCAGCGAAACATCGTCTGGCACTGAAGCTTTCTTT; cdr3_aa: CASSETSSGTEAFF
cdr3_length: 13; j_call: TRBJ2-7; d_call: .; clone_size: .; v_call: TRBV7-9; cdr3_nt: TGTGCCAGCAGCTGGGGTACCACAGGGGAGGAGTACTTC; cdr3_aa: CASSWGTTGEEYF
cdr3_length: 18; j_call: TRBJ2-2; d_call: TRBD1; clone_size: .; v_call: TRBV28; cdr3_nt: TGTGCCAGCTTTCCGGGGACAGGTTCAAGTTGGGACACCGGGGAGCTGTTTTTT; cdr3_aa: CASFPGTGSSWDTGELFF
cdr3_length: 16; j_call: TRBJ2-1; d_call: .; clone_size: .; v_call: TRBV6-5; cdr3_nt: TGTGCCAGCAGTTACTCGAGGGTAGCCGATTACAATGAGCAGTTCTTC; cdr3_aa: CASSYSRVADYNEQFF
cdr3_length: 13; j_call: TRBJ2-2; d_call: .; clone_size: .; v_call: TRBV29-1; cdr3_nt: TGCAGCGCCAGACTAGGGGGGACCGGGGAGCTGTTTTTT; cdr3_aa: CSARLGGTGELFF
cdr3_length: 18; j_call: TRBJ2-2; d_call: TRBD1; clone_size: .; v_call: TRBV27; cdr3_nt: TGTGCCAGCAGTCCGCGGGACAGGGTTTTATTTTTTGCCGGGGAGCTGTTTTTT; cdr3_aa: CASSPRDRVLFFAGELFF
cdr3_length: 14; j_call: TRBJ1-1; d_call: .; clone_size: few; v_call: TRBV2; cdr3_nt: TGTGCCAGCAGAGAAAAGGGTGAAGGACCTGAAGCTTTCTTT; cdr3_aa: CASREKGEGPEAFF
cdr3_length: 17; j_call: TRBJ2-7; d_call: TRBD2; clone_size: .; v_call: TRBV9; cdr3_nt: TGTGCCAGCAGCGCCCCCTTGGAGGGAGGGCCCTCGGACGAGCAGTACTTC; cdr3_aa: CASSAPLEGGPSDEQYF
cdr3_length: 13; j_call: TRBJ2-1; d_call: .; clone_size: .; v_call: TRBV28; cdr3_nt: TGTGCCAGCAGTTTTGACTGGGGCAATGAGCAGTTCTTC; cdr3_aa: CASSFDWGNEQFF
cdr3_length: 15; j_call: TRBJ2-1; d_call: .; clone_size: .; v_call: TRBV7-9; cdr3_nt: TGTGCCAGCAGCCATCCCTCCCAGCAATACAATGAGCAGTTCTTC; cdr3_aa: CASSHPSQQYNEQFF
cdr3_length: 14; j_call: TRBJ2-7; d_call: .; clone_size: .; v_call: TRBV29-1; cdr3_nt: TGCAGCGTAACCCCGGCAGGGAACTTCTACGAGCAGTACTTC; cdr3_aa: CSVTPAGNFYEQYF
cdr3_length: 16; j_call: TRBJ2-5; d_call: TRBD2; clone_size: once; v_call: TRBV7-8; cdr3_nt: TGTGCCAGCAGCTTAGCGCCGGGCGGGAGGTTGGAGACCCAGTACTTC; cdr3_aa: CASSLAPGGRLETQYF
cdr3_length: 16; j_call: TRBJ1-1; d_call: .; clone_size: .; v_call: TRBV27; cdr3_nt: TGTGCCAGCAGTTTAATGTACGGGGCGGAGGACACTGAAGCTTTCTTT; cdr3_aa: CASSLMYGAEDTEAFF
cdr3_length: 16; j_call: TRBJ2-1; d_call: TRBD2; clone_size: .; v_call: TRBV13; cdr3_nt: TGTGCCAGCAGCTCGGCTCGAGCGGGAGGATTCAATGAGCAGTTCTTC; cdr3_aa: CASSSARAGGFNEQFF
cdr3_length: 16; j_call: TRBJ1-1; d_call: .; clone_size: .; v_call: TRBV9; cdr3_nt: TGTGCCAGCAGCGTAGGGGCGTTTCCTTGGGACACTGAAGCTTTCTTT; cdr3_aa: CASSVGAFPWDTEAFF
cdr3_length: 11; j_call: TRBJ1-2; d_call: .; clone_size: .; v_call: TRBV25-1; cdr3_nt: TGTGCCAGCGGGAGTAGTAATGGCTACACCTTC; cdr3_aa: CASGSSNGYTF
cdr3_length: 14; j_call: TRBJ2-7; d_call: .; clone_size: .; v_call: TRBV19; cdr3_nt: TGTGCCAGTAGTAACCGGGAAAATCTGTACGAGCAGTACTTC; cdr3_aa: CASSNRENLYEQYF